A selection of T cell receptor beta chains follows, all from one sample in a study of identical twins. One entry per CDR3 protein, called by TCRdb with MiXCR from the 5' RACE reads. The sample lists a few hundred thousand distinct CDR3 sequences, 9% occurring once. The sequencing sample was made of naive T cells sorted from blood. The origin of the receptors is a woman between 50 and 59 years old in good health. Both conserved end residues are part of each CDR3. A D gene is named only where the DNA matches it firmly. Not every row has a clone size; where given, it reads once, few, many or a size class.

TRBD2 few TRBJ2-3 TRBV4-1 TGCGCCAGCAGCCAGACCCGGTCGGGGGCTAGCGGGAGAGGTGTGGATACGCAGTATTTT CASSQTRSGASGRGVDTQYF
NA few TRBJ1-6 TRBV4-1 TGCGCCAGCAGCCCGTTGACGGGGGTTAATTCACCCCTCCACTTT CASSPLTGVNSPLHF
NA NA TRBJ1-4 TRBV7-9 TGTGCCAGCACCGGAGGGGACATTAATGAAAAACTGTTTTTT CASTGGDINEKLFF
TRBD2 few TRBJ2-5 TRBV4-1 TGCGCCAGCAGCCGGCGGGAGGGCCTAGAGACCCAGTACTTC CASSRREGLETQYF
NA NA TRBJ2-2 TRBV12-3/TRBV12-4 TGTGCCAGCAGTTACACTCGGAACACCGGGGAGCTGTTTTTT CASSYTRNTGELFF
TRBD1 few TRBJ2-3 TRBV12-3/TRBV12-4 TGTGCCAGCAGTTTACAGGGGGCAAGGACAGATACGCAGTATTTT CASSLQGARTDTQYF
TRBD2 many TRBJ2-7 TRBV2 TGTGCCAGCGGGAGACTAGCGACCTACGAGCAGTACTTC CASGRLATYEQYF
NA many TRBJ2-2 TRBV29-1 TGCAGCGTTGAAGACTGGAGCGGGTCTGACACCGGGGAGCTGTTTTTT CSVEDWSGSDTGELFF
TRBD1 NA TRBJ1-1 TRBV5-1 TGCGCCAGCAGCTTGGTACACAGGGGAAACACTGAAGCTTTCTTT CASSLVHRGNTEAFF
NA many TRBJ2-1 TRBV5-1 TGCGCCAGCAGCTTGGTGTTGTCGGGGTCAATGGGCAATGAGCAGTTCTTC CASSLVLSGSMGNEQFF
NA few TRBJ1-5 TRBV4-1 TGCGCCAGCAGCCAATTAGGTCGCCCGAGACGGTTAAATCAGCCCCAGCATTTT CASSQLGRPRRLNQPQHF
NA many TRBJ2-2 TRBV24-1 TGTGCCACCAGTGATTTAGAGGTCGGGGAGCTGTTTTTT CATSDLEVGELFF
TRBD2 few TRBJ2-1 TRBV6-5 TGTGCCAGCAGTTACTCTGCGGGACTAGCTTCCTACAATGAGCAGTTCTTC CASSYSAGLASYNEQFF
NA many TRBJ1-1 TRBV9 TGTGCCAGCAGCGTAGCTACAGACGGACTGAACACTGAAGCTTTCTTT CASSVATDGLNTEAFF
TRBD2 many TRBJ2-7 TRBV29-1 TGCAGCGATACTCCGACGGGACTAGCCACCTACGAGCAGTACTTC CSDTPTGLATYEQYF
NA NA TRBJ2-7 TRBV10-3 TGTGCCATCAGTGAGACGGATTACGAGCAGTACTTC CAISETDYEQYF
NA NA TRBJ1-4 TRBV5-6 TGTGCCAGCAGCTTTGATCGACAAATCCATGAAAAACTGTTTTTT CASSFDRQIHEKLFF
TRBD2 few TRBJ2-4 TRBV5-1 TGCGCCAGCAGCTTGCCCGGACTAGCGGGAGATCGGAACATTCAGTACTTC CASSLPGLAGDRNIQYF
NA NA TRBJ2-7 TRBV4-1 TGCGCCAGCAGATCACAGGGACTTCCTTCCTACGAGCAGTACTTC CASRSQGLPSYEQYF
NA NA TRBJ1-5 TRBV20-1 TGCAGTGCTAGAGTGGGGATTAGCAATCAGCCCCAGCATTTT CSARVGISNQPQHF
NA many TRBJ2-3 TRBV15 TGTGCCACCACCCCCCGTCTGATAAGCACAGATACGCAGTATTTT CATTPRLISTDTQYF
NA few TRBJ1-1 TRBV12-3/TRBV12-4 TGTGCCAGCAGTTTTGGGGTGGCAGGGGTGGCTTTCTTT CASSFGVAGVAFF
TRBD1 many TRBJ2-7 TRBV25-1 TGTGCCAGCAGTGAATACCCGGGACAGGGCTACGAGCAGTACTTC CASSEYPGQGYEQYF
NA many TRBJ1-5 TRBV27 TGTGCCAGCAGGGGGCTTGGCAATCAGCCCCAGCATTTT CASRGLGNQPQHF
NA few TRBJ1-1 TRBV18 TGTGCCAGCTCACCGTTTAACGCTGAAGCTTTCTTT CASSPFNAEAFF
NA few TRBJ1-2 TRBV7-8 TGTGCCAGCAGCTTAAACGGGCATGGCTACACCTTC CASSLNGHGYTF
TRBD2 few TRBJ2-1 TRBV12-3/TRBV12-4 TGTGCCAGCAGTATGCAAACTAGCGGAGGCTACAATGAGCAGTTCTTC CASSMQTSGGYNEQFF
NA many TRBJ2-1 TRBV6-5 TGTGCCAGCAGTTACGGGGAGGAGCAGTTCTTC CASSYGEEQFF
TRBD1 many TRBJ2-5 TRBV5-1 TGCGCCAGCAGCAGCGGACAGGGGGTCGAGACCCAGTACTTC CASSSGQGVETQYF
NA NA TRBJ1-2 TRBV15 TGTGCCACCAGCAGGGGAAGTGAAGGGCTAGCTAACTATGGCTACACCTTC CATSRGSEGLANYGYTF
TRBD1 NA TRBJ1-6 TRBV29-1 TGCAGCGTTAGGGGGGCCAGGGGGGATTCACCCCTCCACTTT CSVRGARGDSPLHF
NA few TRBJ1-2 TRBV20-1 TGCAGTGCTAGACCAGGGACGACGAGCTATGGCTACACCTTC CSARPGTTSYGYTF
TRBD2 many TRBJ2-1 TRBV6-6 TGTGCCAGCAGTACACCAAGCGGGAGGGCCCTCAATGAGCAGTTCTTC CASSTPSGRALNEQFF
TRBD2 NA TRBJ2-3 TRBV4-1 TGCGCCAGCAGCCAAGGAGCGGGGCTCGAGGGCACAGATACGCAGTATTTT CASSQGAGLEGTDTQYF
NA few TRBJ2-1 TRBV20-1 TGCAGTGCTAGAGCGTTAGTGGGAGGCTCCTACAATGAGCAGTTCTTC CSARALVGGSYNEQFF
TRBD1 NA TRBJ2-7 TRBV7-8 TGTGCCAGCAGCCCTACAGGACACAGGGGCTCCTACGAGCAGTACTTC CASSPTGHRGSYEQYF
NA NA TRBJ1-1 TRBV9 TGTGCCAGCAGCGTAGTCCCGGAGGGCGGCGGGGCTTTCTTT CASSVVPEGGGAFF
NA few TRBJ2-1 TRBV29-1 TGCAGCGCCCGGAGGAACGCTCTGGACGGTGAGCAGTTCTTC CSARRNALDGEQFF
TRBD2 few TRBJ2-1 TRBV2 TGTGCCAGCAGTGAAGCGGATACTAGCGGGGCCGAGCAGTTCTTC CASSEADTSGAEQFF
TRBD1 few TRBJ2-2 TRBV24-1 TGTGCCACCAGTCAAACCGGGACAGTCAACGGGGAGCTGTTTTTT CATSQTGTVNGELFF
NA NA TRBJ2-5 TRBV24-1 TGTGCCACCAGTGATCCAGGGACTGGCCAAGAGACCCAGTACTTC CATSDPGTGQETQYF
TRBD2 NA TRBJ2-5 TRBV14 TGTGCCAGCAGCGAACTAGCGGGAGTAGCGGAGACCCAGTACTTC CASSELAGVAETQYF